The sequence of this TCR beta chain was determined in a study of blood T cell repertoires in COVID-19. Turning to the study itself: COVID-19 samples collected from the United States, Italy and Spain covered acute and convalescent phases. PBMCs, B-cell-depleted T cells, or T cells were the source of the cDNA or gDNA that made up the material.

This clone occurred once. The V gene lost 7 bases and the J gene lost 4 bases, with 11 bases spanning the gap. Germline CDR1 and CDR2: WNHNN and SYGVQD (reference sequence). The CDR3 has 13 residues. The authors' processing: Researchers report that nucleated cell counts were estimated from reference gene primer amplification. Using immunoSEQ multiplex PCR, the repertoire was profiled, and TCRdb retains in-frame clones only, with some absent. V and J calls and clone size are as listed in that table; D and trimming were resolved from the DNA. The data contain roughly 55,000 clones, around 80% of them singletons.

The chain has TRBV10-1 and TRBJ1-5; TRBD1 might be the D (5 bases). Sequenced material: peripheral blood. The sequence was obtained from a human donor in a cohort sampled during active COVID-19. The CDR3 DNA reads as TGCGCCAGCACGGGTCCAGGGAATCAGCCCCAGCATTTT. This codes for CASTGPGNQPQHF.